The next 17 T cell receptor beta chains were all read from a single sample in a study of blood T cells in healthy people across ages. PCR was performed a second time for about 7 to 12 cycles using a sample-barcoded 5' primer and a J-beta primer mix. TCRdb recomputed calls from the 5' RACE reads with MiXCR, one row per CDR3 protein. The sample includes about 760,000 distinct CDR3 sequences, around three fifths seen only once; the top ten take around 25%. Material: blood. Receptors originate from a man in his forties or fifties in good health.

This clonotype was recorded only once. A junction boundary mismatches the germline segment, possibly from a read error. The chain is built from TRBV7-3 and TRBJ2-3, with D perhaps TRBD2 (6 bases). Germline assignment: CDR1 SGHTA and CDR2 FQGTGA. The CDR3 spans 14 residues. This chain's CDR3 is CASSLTPGADTQYF. CDR3 DNA: TGTGCCAGCAGCCTAACACCGGGGGCAGATACGCAGTATTTT. Filled out from reference TRBV7-3 and TRBJ2-3, the complete variable domain reads GAGVSQTPSNKVTEKGKYVELRCDPISGHTALYWYRQSLGQGPEFLIYFQGTGAADDSGLPNDRFFAVRPEGSVSTLKIQRTERGDSAVYLCASSLTPGADTQYFGPGTRLTVL.

V usage is TRBV27 and J usage is TRBJ2-7; 11 nucleotides match TRBD1. V lost 5 bases to trimming and J lost 2 bases; unmatched junction nucleotides: 5. The CDR3 extends over 15 amino acids. Germline assignment: CDR1 MNHEY and CDR2 SMNVEV (reference sequence). Here the CDR3 DNA reads TGTGCCAGCAGTCCCCGGGGACAGGGGGCCTACGAGCAGTACTTC. Its translation: CASSPRGQGAYEQYF.

V gene TRBV20-1 combines with J gene TRBJ2-5; 8 bases are a match to TRBD2. The CDR3 has 15 residues. Germline values: CDR1 DFQATT, CDR2 SNEGSKA (reference sequence). The CDR3 DNA follows: TGCAGCACGTTAGGGGCGGGGGGTCCCCAAGAGACCCAGTACTTC. It translates to CSTLGAGGPQETQYF.

V and J are TRBV7-2 and TRBJ1-5; D remains ambiguous. Germline CDR1 is SGHTA and CDR2 is FQGNSA. V was cut by 6 bases and J by 3 bases, with 15 bases left in between. The CDR3 has 15 amino acids. The DNA of the CDR3 is TGTGCCAGCAGTCGAGGGAGGAACCTCAATCAGCCCCAGCATTTT. It is translated as CASSRGRNLNQPQHF.

This clonotype came up a few times. This chain connects TRBV6-5 to TRBJ1-2, with D hard to call. The CDR3 sequence is 16 residues long. V was clipped by 7 bases and J by 5 bases, with 23 bases between them. Germline lookup yields CDR1 MNHEY and CDR2 SVGAGI. The CDR3 DNA reads TGTGCCAGCATCCCGAGCGGGCCCCGCTATTATTATGGCTACACCTTC. This gives the protein CASIPSGPRYYYGYTF.

This clonotype was counted between two and nine times. This sequence joins TRBV20-1 and TRBJ2-7; the D is unclear. This CDR3 comprises 11 residues. Germline V gene sequence: CDR1 DFQATT, CDR2 SNEGSKA (reference sequence). V dropped 0 bases and J dropped 4 bases, with 4 bases sitting between them. CDR3 in DNA: TGCAGTGCTAGAGAACGATACGAGCAGTACTTC. Translating gives CSARERYEQYF.

The chain is built from TRBV6-5 and TRBJ1-5; 7 bases line up with TRBD1. Germline values: CDR1 MNHEY, CDR2 SVGAGI. This CDR3 is built from 15 residues. Germline trimming cut 2 bases from V and 0 bases from J; bases unmatched to any gene: 1. Here the CDR3 reads CASSYRDSSNQPQHF. The CDR3 DNA sequence: TGTGCCAGCAGTTACAGGGACAGTAGCAATCAGCCCCAGCATTTT.

This chain joins TRBV9 and TRBJ2-7, with 9 bases identical to TRBD2. Matching the DNA end better, TRBJ2-5 makes the J call doubtful. The CDR3 runs 15 residues. Germline CDR1 SGDLS, CDR2 YYNGEE. CDR3 sequence (DNA): TGTGCCAGCACCTTGGGGCTAGCGGGGTGGGAGACCCAGTACTTC. Translated: CASTLGLAGWETQYF.

The J gene is TRBJ2-5, the V gene TRBV27; D uncertain. This CDR3 contains 13 residues. The V gene lost 8 bases and the J gene lost 1 base, with 11 bases spanning the gap. Germline-derived CDR1 and CDR2 are MNHEY and SMNVEV (reference sequence). This chain's CDR3 is CASSTVPQETQYF. The CDR3 nucleotides are TGTGCCAGCTCTACAGTTCCCCAAGAGACCCAGTACTTC.

V is TRBV9 and J is TRBJ1-6, with D possibly TRBD1 on 5 matching bases. V was trimmed by 4 bases and J by 12 bases, leaving 11 bases between them. The CDR3 is made up of 12 amino acids. CDR1 is SGDLS, CDR2 YYNGEE, per germline. CDR3 sequence: CASSSRDRPLHF. The CDR3 DNA is TGTGCCAGCAGCTCGAGAGACAGACCCCTCCACTTT.

CDR3 in amino acids: CASSSDRGALKTQYF. Written as DNA, the CDR3 is TGTGCCAGCAGTTCGGACAGGGGAGCCCTGAAGACCCAGTACTTC. V is TRBV7-6 and J is TRBJ2-7; 9 bases are a match to TRBD1. The assigned J gene may be wrong: the sequence end matches TRBJ2-5 better. This CDR3 spans 15 amino acids. Germline V gene sequence: CDR1 SGHVS, CDR2 FNYEAQ.

This chain uses TRBV7-8 with TRBJ2-5; D uncertain. Near its end, the DNA agrees better with TRBJ2-7, so the J call may be wrong. There are 12 residues in the CDR3. Germline-derived CDR1 and CDR2 are SGHVS and FQNEAQ. The CDR3 region has the DNA TGTGCCAGCAGCGGGTCGTTTCACGAGCAGTACTTC. It translates to CASSGSFHEQYF.

The rearrangement joins TRBV29-1 to TRBJ2-2; no clear D gene. The V end was cut by 7 bases, the J end by 5 bases, with 11 bases between. This CDR3 spans 12 amino acids. The V gene's germline CDR1 is SQVTM and CDR2 ANQGSEA. The DNA of the CDR3 is TGCAGCGCCAGAGTGGGTACCGGGGAGCTGTTTTTT. Encoded protein: CSARVGTGELFF.

This clonotype was counted between two and nine times. The V call is TRBV12-3 or TRBV12-4, the J call TRBJ2-1; D gene ambiguous. The CDR3 contains 15 residues. V dropped 6 bases and J dropped 0 bases, with 12 bases sitting between them. The CDR3 region has the DNA TGTGCCAGCAGGCCGACTGTGAGCTCCTACAATGAGCAGTTCTTC. This encodes CASRPTVSSYNEQFF.

CDR3 sequence (DNA): TGTGCCAGCAGCGCCCTCCCCTACAATGAGCAGTTCTTC. It encodes CASSALPYNEQFF. The rearrangement links TRBV7-3 to TRBJ2-1; the D is unclear. Germline V gene sequence: CDR1 SGHTA, CDR2 FQGTGA. V was shortened by 5 bases and J by 2 bases, with 7 bases between the two germline ends. CDR3 size: 13 residues.

V is TRBV12-3 or TRBV12-4 and J is TRBJ1-1; TRBD1 might be the D (6 bases). This CDR3 has 15 amino acids. V was pared by 6 bases and J by 0 bases, with 14 bases between. In DNA, the CDR3 is TGTGCCAGCAGCCCCCCCCAGGGGATGAACACTGAAGCTTTCTTT. Residues: CASSPPQGMNTEAFF.

The chain employs TRBV7-2 and TRBJ2-3; the D call may be TRBD1 or TRBD2 (7 bases each). Germline loops: CDR1 SGHTA, CDR2 FQGNSA. The CDR3 totals 16 residues. V was cut by 5 bases and J by 6 bases, with 21 bases left in between. The CDR3 sequence: CASSPRQGGSTDTQYF. CDR3 bases: TGTGCCAGCAGCCCCCGACAGGGAGGGTCCACCGATACGCAGTATTTT.